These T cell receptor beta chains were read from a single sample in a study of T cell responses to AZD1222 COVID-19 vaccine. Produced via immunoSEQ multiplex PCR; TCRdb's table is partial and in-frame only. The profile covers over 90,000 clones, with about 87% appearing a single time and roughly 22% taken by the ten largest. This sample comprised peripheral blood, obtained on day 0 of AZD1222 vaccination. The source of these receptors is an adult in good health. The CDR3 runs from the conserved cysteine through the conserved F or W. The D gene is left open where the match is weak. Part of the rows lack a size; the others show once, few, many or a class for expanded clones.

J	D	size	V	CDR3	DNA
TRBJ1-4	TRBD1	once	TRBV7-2	CASSTGQGYEKLFF	TGTGCCAGCAGCACGGGACAGGGTTATGAAAAACTGTTTTTT
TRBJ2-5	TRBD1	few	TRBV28	CASTGGETQYF	TGTGCCAGCACAGGGGGTGAGACCCAGTACTTC
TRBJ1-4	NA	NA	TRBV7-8	CASSPTNVDEKLFF	TGTGCCAGCAGCCCGACCAATGTAGATGAAAAACTGTTTTTT
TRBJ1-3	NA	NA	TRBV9	CASSVISGNTIYF	TGTGCCAGCAGCGTGATCTCTGGAAACACCATATATTTT
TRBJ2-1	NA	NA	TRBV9	CASSVVEREQFF	TGTGCCAGCAGCGTAGTTGAGCGCGAGCAGTTCTTC
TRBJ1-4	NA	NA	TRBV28	CASSSTGYVGGKLFF	TGTGCCAGCAGTTCTACAGGGTACGTCGGTGGAAAACTGTTTTTT
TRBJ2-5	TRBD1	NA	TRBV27	CASRDRAGETQYF	TGTGCCAGCCGGGACAGGGCGGGGGAGACCCAGTACTTC
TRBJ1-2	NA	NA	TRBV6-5	CASSYSASGIYGYTF	TGTGCCAGCAGTTACTCAGCCAGTGGTATCTATGGCTACACCTTC
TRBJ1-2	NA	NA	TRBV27	CASSLFSGDGYTF	TGTGCCAGCAGTTTATTTTCAGGGGACGGCTACACCTTC
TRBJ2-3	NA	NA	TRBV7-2	CASRARRNTDTQYF	TGTGCCAGCCGGGCGCGTCGAAACACAGATACGCAGTATTTT
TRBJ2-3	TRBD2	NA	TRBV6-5	CASSWGGGRTDTQYF	TGTGCCAGCAGTTGGGGCGGGGGGCGCACAGATACGCAGTATTTT
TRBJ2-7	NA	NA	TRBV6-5	CASSRGRTYEQYF	TGTGCCAGCAGCAGAGGACGGACCTACGAGCAGTACTTC
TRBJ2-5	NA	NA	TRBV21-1	CASFVTVQGETQYF	TGTGCCAGCTTCGTTACAGTCCAGGGGGAGACCCAGTACTTC
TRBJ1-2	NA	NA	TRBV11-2	CASSLGVTGYTF	TGTGCCAGCAGCTTAGGGGTAACCGGCTACACCTTC
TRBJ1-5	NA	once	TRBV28	CASSSPEPEHQPQHF	TGTGCCAGCAGTTCTCCTGAACCAGAACATCAGCCCCAGCATTTT
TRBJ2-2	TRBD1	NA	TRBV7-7	CASSQDRAGGELFF	TGTGCTAGCAGCCAGGACAGGGCGGGCGGGGAGCTGTTTTTT
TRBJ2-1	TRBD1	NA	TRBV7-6	CASSSWTGGDNEQFF	TGTGCCAGCAGCTCCTGGACAGGGGGGGATAATGAGCAGTTCTTC
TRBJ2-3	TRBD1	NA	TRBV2	CASRGTGLMVDTQYF	TGTGCCAGCAGGGGGACAGGGCTAATGGTAGATACGCAGTATTTT
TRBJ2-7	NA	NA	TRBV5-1	CASSGRGYEQYF	TGCGCCAGCAGCGGCAGGGGCTACGAGCAGTACTTC
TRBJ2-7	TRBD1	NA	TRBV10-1	CASGDSSSYEQYF	TGCGCCAGCGGGGACAGTAGCTCCTACGAGCAGTACTTC
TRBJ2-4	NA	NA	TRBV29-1	CSVEGRSNIQYF	TGCAGCGTTGAGGGGCGATCAAACATTCAGTACTTC
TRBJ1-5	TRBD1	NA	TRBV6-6	CASSRGQGIRVQPQHF	TGTGCCAGCAGTCGGGGACAGGGTATCCGCGTTCAGCCCCAGCATTTT
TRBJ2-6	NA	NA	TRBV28	CASSLSGANVLTF	TGTGCCAGCAGCCTCTCTGGGGCCAACGTCCTGACTTTC
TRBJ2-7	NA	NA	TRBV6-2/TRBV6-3	CASSYGWGGFYEQYF	TGTGCCAGCAGTTACGGGTGGGGGGGCTTCTACGAGCAGTACTTC
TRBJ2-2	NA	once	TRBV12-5	CASGPRVAGNTGELFF	TGTGCTAGTGGTCCCAGGGTTGCCGGTAACACCGGGGAGCTGTTTTTT
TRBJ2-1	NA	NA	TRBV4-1	CASSQVRDHNEQFF	TGCGCCAGCAGCCAAGTACGGGATCACAATGAGCAGTTCTTC
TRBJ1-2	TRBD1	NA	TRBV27	CASRPGQGIYGYTF	TGTGCCAGCAGGCCGGGACAGGGAATCTATGGCTACACCTTC
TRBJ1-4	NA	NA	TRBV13	CASSPGRQEKLFF	TGTGCCAGCAGCCCGGGGCGGCAGGAAAAACTGTTTTTT
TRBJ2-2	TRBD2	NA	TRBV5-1	CASSFGGTNTGELFF	TGCGCCAGCAGCTTCGGGGGGACGAACACCGGGGAGCTGTTTTTT
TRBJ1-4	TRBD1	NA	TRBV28	CASSGDSLNEKLFF	TGTGCCAGCAGTGGGGACAGCCTAAATGAAAAACTGTTTTTT
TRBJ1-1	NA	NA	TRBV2	CASSEEVPPEAFF	TGTGCCAGCAGTGAAGAGGTGCCTCCTGAAGCTTTCTTT
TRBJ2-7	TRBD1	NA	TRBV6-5	CASSRIDRASYEQYF	TGTGCCAGCAGTCGAATAGACAGGGCCTCCTACGAGCAGTACTTC
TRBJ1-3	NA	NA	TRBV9	CASSVGDSGNTIYF	TGTGCCAGCAGCGTAGGGGACTCTGGAAACACCATATATTTT
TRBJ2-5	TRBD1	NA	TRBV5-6	CASSPLTGAQETQYF	TGTGCCAGCAGCCCGTTGACAGGGGCCCAAGAGACCCAGTACTTC
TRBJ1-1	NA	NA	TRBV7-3	CASSPWGGLNTEAFF	TGTGCCAGCAGCCCCTGGGGGGGGCTGAACACTGAAGCTTTCTTT
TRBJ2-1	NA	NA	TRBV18	CASSPGFYNEQFF	TGTGCCAGCTCACCGGGCTTTTACAATGAGCAGTTCTTC
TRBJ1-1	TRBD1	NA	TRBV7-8	CASSRDRDTEAFF	TGTGCCAGCAGCCGGGACAGGGACACTGAAGCTTTCTTT
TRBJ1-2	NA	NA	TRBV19	CASREGYGYTF	TGTGCCAGTAGGGAGGGATATGGCTACACCTTC
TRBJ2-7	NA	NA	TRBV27	CASSSRAVLSYEQYF	TGTGCCAGCAGTTCCAGGGCGGTCCTCTCCTACGAGCAGTACTTC
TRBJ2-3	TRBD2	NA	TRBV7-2	CASSVQSSGADTQYF	TGTGCCAGCAGCGTACAATCTAGCGGGGCGGATACGCAGTATTTT
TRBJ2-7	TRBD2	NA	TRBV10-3	CAIRDLGAGGPYEQYF	TGTGCCATCAGGGACCTCGGGGCGGGAGGCCCCTACGAGCAGTACTTC
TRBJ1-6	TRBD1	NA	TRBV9	CASSETGVGNSPLHF	TGTGCCAGCAGTGAAACAGGGGTTGGTAATTCACCCCTCCACTTT
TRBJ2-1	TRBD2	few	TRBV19	CASSGLAASYNEQFF	TGTGCCAGTAGCGGACTAGCGGCCTCCTACAATGAGCAGTTCTTC
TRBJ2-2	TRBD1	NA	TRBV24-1	CATTTGERNTGELFF	TGTGCCACCACTACAGGGGAGCGAAACACCGGGGAGCTGTTTTTT
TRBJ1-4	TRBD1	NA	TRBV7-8	CASSLGLSQGGEKLFF	TGTGCCAGCAGCTTAGGGCTTTCACAGGGGGGTGAAAAACTGTTTTTT
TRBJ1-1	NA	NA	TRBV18	CASSPRDMNTEAFF	TGTGCCAGCTCACCACGAGATATGAACACTGAAGCTTTCTTT
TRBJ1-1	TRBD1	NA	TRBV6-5	CASNRQGATGEAFF	TGTGCCAGCAACCGACAGGGGGCGACCGGTGAAGCTTTCTTT
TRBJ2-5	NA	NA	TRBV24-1	CATSDLGAAQETQYF	TGTGCCACCAGTGATTTAGGGGCAGCCCAAGAGACCCAGTACTTC
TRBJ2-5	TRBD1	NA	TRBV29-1	CSVAKPGQGARETQYF	TGCAGCGTCGCGAAACCGGGACAGGGGGCTCGAGAGACCCAGTACTTC